The 17 T cell receptor beta chains listed next were all sequenced from one sample in a study of blood T cell repertoires in COVID-19. TCRdb's copy holds only in-frame clones and misses some; the assay was immunoSEQ multiplex PCR. This table holds about 270,000 clones, roughly 90% found once. The sequenced material came from peripheral blood. The receptors were gathered from a woman between 25 and 40 years old with COVID-19, enrolled during active disease.

The rearrangement joins TRBV6-5 to TRBJ2-7; weak D call: TRBD2 (6 bases). V dropped 6 bases and J dropped 7 bases, with 19 bases sitting between them. Germline V gives CDR1 MNHEY, CDR2 SVGAGI. This CDR3 region has 14 residues. CDR3 residues: CASRPPGAGREQYF. The CDR3 DNA reads as TGTGCCAGCAGACCCCCCGGGGCGGGGCGAGAGCAGTACTTC.

The V gene is TRBV6-5, the J gene TRBJ2-7; 9 bases match TRBD1. The CDR3 loop spans 12 amino acids. Per germline, CDR1 MNHEY and CDR2 SVGAGI. The V and J ends lost 6 bases and 9 bases, in that order; junction bases with no gene match: 6. DNA for the CDR3: TGTGCCAGCAGCCTCGACAGGGGGAGGCAGTACTTC. Its protein is CASSLDRGRQYF.

The chain links TRBV25-1 to TRBJ2-5; TRBD1 matches at 7 bases. This CDR3 comprises 16 residues. J lost 0 bases, V lost 1 base, and 5 bases had no gene match. From germline, CDR1 is MGHDK and CDR2 SYGVNS. The CDR3 reads CASSESGTVYQETQYF. The CDR3 region has the DNA TGTGCCAGCAGTGAATCGGGGACAGTCTACCAAGAGACCCAGTACTTC.

This clone is a singleton in its sample. The chain uses TRBV3-1 (or the pseudogene TRBV3-2) and TRBJ2-3; TRBD2 matches at 7 bases. Germline V lookup: CDR1 LGHDT, CDR2 YNNKEL (reference sequence). The CDR3 spans 13 residues. The V segment lost 10 bases and the J segment 1 base; nucleotides outside the gene matches: 5. The CDR3 protein is CATREGGTDTQYF. DNA for the CDR3: TGTGCCACCAGGGAGGGAGGCACAGATACGCAGTATTTT.

The V call is TRBV18, the J call TRBJ1-3; 9 bases match TRBD1. CDR1 is KGHSH, CDR2 LQKENI, per germline. V lost 2 bases and J lost 4; bases outside the gene matches: 6. This CDR3 region has 16 residues. The CDR3 here is CASSPTGTGRGNTIYF. CDR3 in DNA: TGTGCCAGCTCACCAACCGGGACAGGGAGGGGAAACACCATATATTTT.

The chain links TRBV19 to TRBJ1-5, with D maybe TRBD1 (6 bases). In germline, CDR1 is LNHDA, CDR2 SQIVND (reference sequence). V dropped 6 bases and J dropped 4 bases, with 16 bases sitting between them. The CDR3 contains 15 residues. CDR3 coding DNA: TGTGCCAGTAGCAGCACCGGGACATTAAATCAGCCCCAGCATTTT. The encoded protein is CASSSTGTLNQPQHF.

The V and J genes are TRBV29-1 and TRBJ2-3; tentatively, D is TRBD1 (6 bases). The CDR3 is 13 amino acids. With 1 base removed from V and 3 bases from J, the gap between germline ends came to 8 bases. Germline CDR1 and CDR2: SQVTM and ANQGSEA. CDR3 region: CSVEGGQTDTQYF. The CDR3 DNA is TGCAGCGTTGAAGGGGGGCAGACAGATACGCAGTATTTT.

The J gene is TRBJ2-3, the V gene TRBV2, with D unresolved. Germline V gene lookup returns CDR1 SNHLY and CDR2 FYNNEI. CDR3 length equals 13 residues. With 3 bases removed from V and 3 bases from J, the gap between germline ends came to 7 bases. DNA for the CDR3: TGTGCCAGCAGTGATGGCAGGACAGATACGCAGTATTTT. Its protein product is CASSDGRTDTQYF.

The chain employs TRBV5-1 and TRBJ1-1; a weak D match, TRBD1 (5 bases). The CDR3 is 14 amino acids. Looked up from germline, CDR1 is SGHRS and CDR2 is YFSETQ. The V end was cut by 4 bases, the J end by 1 base, with 11 bases between. CDR3 in DNA: TGCGCCAGCAGCCGGGGGACGGGGAACACTGAAGCTTTCTTT. Translating gives CASSRGTGNTEAFF.

The rearrangement uses TRBV5-1 and TRBJ1-6; 9 bases agree with TRBD1. This CDR3 has 15 residues. CDR1 and CDR2 from the germline V gene are SGHRS and YFSETQ. The ends lost 10 bases at V and 10 bases at J; junction bases unmatched: 15. This CDR3 is CASGDTGTGTSPLHF. DNA of the CDR3: TGCGCCTCGGGGGACACCGGGACAGGGACCTCACCCCTCCACTTT.

This clone has a single count. The gene calls are TRBV7-9 and TRBJ1-2; TRBD1 might be the D (5 bases). Per germline, CDR1 SEHNR and CDR2 FQNEAQ (reference sequence). The ends were cut back, 5 bases at V and 10 bases at J, with 23 bases in the middle. The CDR3 is made up of 15 amino acids. The CDR3 protein is CASSPPRVGIIVYTF. As DNA, the CDR3 is TGTGCCAGCAGCCCACCCAGGGTAGGCATTATCGTCTACACCTTC. The whole variable domain, filled in from reference TRBV7-9 and TRBJ1-2, reads DTGVSQNPRHKITKRGQNVTFRCDPISEHNRLYWYRQTLGQGPEFLTYFQNEAQLEKSRLLSDRFSAERPKGSFSTLEIQRTEQGDSAMYLCASSPPRVGIIVYTFGSGTRLTVV.

A note on this clone: Other nucleotide sequences in the sample specify the same CDR3. This chain links TRBV4-1 with TRBJ2-7, with D tentatively TRBD2 (5 bases). V lost 1 base, J lost 3 bases, and 7 bases lay in between. CDR1 and CDR2 from the germline V gene are MGHRA and YSYEKL. There are 13 residues in the CDR3. The CDR3 sequence is CASSQATSYEQYF. The CDR3 nucleotides read TGCGCCAGCAGCCAAGCAACTAGCTACGAGCAGTACTTC.

This rearrangement joins TRBV6-1 to TRBJ2-1, with 9 nucleotides matching TRBD2. CDR1 MNHNS and CDR2 SASEGT come from the germline V gene. After removal of 2 bases from V and 2 bases from J, the junction contained 4 bases not matched to a gene. This CDR3 comprises 16 residues. CDR3: CASSELRGGPYNEQFF. DNA for the CDR3: TGTGCCAGCAGTGAATTGCGGGGGGGCCCCTACAATGAGCAGTTCTTC.

This chain links TRBV5-4 with TRBJ2-2; 9 nucleotides agree with TRBD1. J gave up 4 bases and V 2 bases, and 6 bases lay outside the gene matches. The germline gives CDR1 SGHNT, CDR2 YYREEE (reference sequence). This CDR3 is 16 amino acids long. DNA for the CDR3: TGTGCCAGCAGCTTTCCGGGACAGGGCTCCACCGGGGAGCTGTTTTTT. Amino acids: CASSFPGQGSTGELFF. The full variable domain, in which reference TRBV5-4 and TRBJ2-2 provide the parts outside the CDR3, is ETGVTQSPTHLIKTRGQQVTLRCSSQSGHNTVSWYQQALGQGPQFIFQYYREEENGRGNFPPRFSGLQFPNYSSELNVNALELDDSALYLCASSFPGQGSTGELFFGEGSRLTVL.

The chain combines TRBV10-1 with TRBJ1-2; TRBD1 might be the D (6 bases). CDR1 is WNHNN and CDR2 is SYGVQD in the germline V gene (reference sequence). Trimming pared 6 bases from V and 3 bases from J, leaving 11 bases between. The CDR3 totals 13 residues. CDR3 in amino acids: CASSLRTDYGYTF. The CDR3 DNA follows: TGCGCCAGCAGCCTCCGGACAGACTATGGCTACACCTTC.

Remarks on this clone: Sequence at one end of the junction differs from germline and may be a read error. The chain recombines TRBV2 with TRBJ2-7; 11 bases map to TRBD1. Germline lookup yields CDR1 SNHLY and CDR2 FYNNEI. The CDR3 consists of 14 residues. The CDR3 DNA is TGTGCCACCAGTTGGGGACAGGGGGCCTACGAGCAGTACTTC. Its translation: CATSWGQGAYEQYF.

The gene calls are TRBV19 and TRBJ2-1, with 7 bases that match TRBD2. CDR3 size: 15 residues. In germline, CDR1 is LNHDA, CDR2 SQIVND (reference sequence). Trimming at V came to 6 bases and at J to 9 bases, leaving 14 bases not matched to a gene. This CDR3 reads CASRLGTMSPREQFF. The CDR3 coding sequence is TGTGCCAGTAGGTTAGGGACTATGTCTCCGCGTGAGCAGTTCTTC.